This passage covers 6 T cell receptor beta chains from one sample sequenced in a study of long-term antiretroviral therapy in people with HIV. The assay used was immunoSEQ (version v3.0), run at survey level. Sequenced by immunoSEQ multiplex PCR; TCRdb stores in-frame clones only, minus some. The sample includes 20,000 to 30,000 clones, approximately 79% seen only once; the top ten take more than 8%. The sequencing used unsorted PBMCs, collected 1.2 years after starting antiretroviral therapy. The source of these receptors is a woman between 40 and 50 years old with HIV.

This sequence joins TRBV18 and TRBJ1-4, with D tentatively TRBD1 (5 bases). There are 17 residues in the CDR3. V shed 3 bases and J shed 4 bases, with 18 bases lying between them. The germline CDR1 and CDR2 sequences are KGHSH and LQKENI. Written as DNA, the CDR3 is TGTGCCAGCTCACCCACTTTTGGACAAGACCTTAATGAAAAACTGTTTTTT. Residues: CASSPTFGQDLNEKLFF. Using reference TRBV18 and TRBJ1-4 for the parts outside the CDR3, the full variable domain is NAGVMQNPRHLVRRRGQEARLRCSPMKGHSHVYWYRQLPEEGLKFMVYLQKENIIDESGMPKERFSAEFPKEGPSILRIQQVVRGDSAAYFCASSPTFGQDLNEKLFFGSGTQLSVL.

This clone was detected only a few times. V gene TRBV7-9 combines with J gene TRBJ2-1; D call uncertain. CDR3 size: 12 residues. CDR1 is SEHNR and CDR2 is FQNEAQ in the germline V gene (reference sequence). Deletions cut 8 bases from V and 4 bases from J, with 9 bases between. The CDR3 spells CASGEGYNEQFF. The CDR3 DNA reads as TGTGCCAGCGGGGAAGGGTACAATGAGCAGTTCTTC.

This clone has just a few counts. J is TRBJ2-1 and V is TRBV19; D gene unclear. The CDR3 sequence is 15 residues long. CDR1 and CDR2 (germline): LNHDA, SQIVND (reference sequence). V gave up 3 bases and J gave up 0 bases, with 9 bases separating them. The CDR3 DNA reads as TGTGCCAGTAGTATTGTTGAAAGCTCCTACAATGAGCAGTTCTTC. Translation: CASSIVESSYNEQFF.

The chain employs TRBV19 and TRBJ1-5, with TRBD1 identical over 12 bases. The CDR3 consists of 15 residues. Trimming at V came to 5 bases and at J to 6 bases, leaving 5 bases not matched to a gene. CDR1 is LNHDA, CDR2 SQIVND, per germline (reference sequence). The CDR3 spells CASSLGTGGSQPQHF. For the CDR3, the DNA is TGTGCCAGTAGTCTCGGGACAGGGGGCAGTCAGCCCCAGCATTTT. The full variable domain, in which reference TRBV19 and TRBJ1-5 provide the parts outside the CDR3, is DGGITQSPKYLFRKEGQNVTLSCEQNLNHDAMYWYRQDPGQGLRLIYYSQIVNDFQKGDIAEGYSVSREKKESFPLTVTSAQKNPTAFYLCASSLGTGGSQPQHFGDGTRLSIL.

The CDR3 sequence is CASSSPDTQYF. The CDR3 nucleotides read TGTGCCAGCAGTTCCCCAGATACGCAGTATTTT. V and J are TRBV6-6 and TRBJ2-3; D gene uncertain. Germline V CDR1 and CDR2: MNHNY, SVGAGI (reference sequence). The CDR3 is made up of 11 amino acids. V lost 4 bases and J 4 bases, leaving 3 bases between the germline ends.

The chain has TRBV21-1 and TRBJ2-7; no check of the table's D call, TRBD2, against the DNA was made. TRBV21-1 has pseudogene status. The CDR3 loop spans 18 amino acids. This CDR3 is CASIAPGLAGRSSYEQYF. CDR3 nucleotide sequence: TGTGCCAGCATCGCACCGGGACTAGCGGGTCGGAGCTCCTACGAGCAGTACTTC.